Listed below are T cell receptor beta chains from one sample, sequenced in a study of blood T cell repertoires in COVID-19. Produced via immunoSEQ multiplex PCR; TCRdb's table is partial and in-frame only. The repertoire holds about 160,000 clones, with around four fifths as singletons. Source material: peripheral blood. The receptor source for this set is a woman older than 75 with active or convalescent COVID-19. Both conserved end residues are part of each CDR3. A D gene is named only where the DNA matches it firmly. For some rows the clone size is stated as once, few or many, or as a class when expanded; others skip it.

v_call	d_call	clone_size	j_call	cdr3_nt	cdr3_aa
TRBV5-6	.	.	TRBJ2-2	TGTGCCAGCAGCATTCGACAGGTTACCGGGGAGCTGTTTTTT	CASSIRQVTGELFF
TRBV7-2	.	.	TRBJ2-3	TGTGCCAGCAGGATAGCGGTGACTAGCACAGATACGCAGTATTTT	CASRIAVTSTDTQYF
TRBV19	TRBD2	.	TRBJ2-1	TGTGCCAGTAGTATAGCTTCCGCTAGCGGGGGCCCCAATGAGCAGTTCTTC	CASSIASASGGPNEQFF
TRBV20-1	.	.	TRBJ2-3	TGCAGTGCTAGTCCTACGGGTGGCACTGTGACAGATACGCAGTATTTT	CSASPTGGTVTDTQYF
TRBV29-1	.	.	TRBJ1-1	TGCAGCGTTGAGGGGACGCGGGGGCGTACTGAAGCTTTCTTT	CSVEGTRGRTEAFF
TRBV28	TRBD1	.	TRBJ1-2	TGTGCCAGCAGTCGGGACAGGGCCTATGGCTACACCTTC	CASSRDRAYGYTF
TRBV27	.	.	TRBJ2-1	TGTGCCAGCAGTTTCTCCGACAGCCTTTCCTACAATGAGCAGTTCTTC	CASSFSDSLSYNEQFF
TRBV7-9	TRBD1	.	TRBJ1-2	TGTGCCAGCAGTTCCGACAGGGGGCGGTATGGCTACACCTTC	CASSSDRGRYGYTF
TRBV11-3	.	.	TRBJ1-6	TGTGCCAGCAGCGGAGCAGGGGATTCACCCCTCCACTTT	CASSGAGDSPLHF
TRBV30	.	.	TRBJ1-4	TGTGCCTGTCCCGGACAAGGCCCGCTAAGGGAAAAACTGTTTTTT	CACPGQGPLREKLFF
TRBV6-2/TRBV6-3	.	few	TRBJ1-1	TGTGCCAGCAGTCGAGCGACGGGGATCATGGAAGCTTTCTTT	CASSRATGIMEAFF
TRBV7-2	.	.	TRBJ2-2	TGTGCCAGCAGCTTAGTCGGCAGGGGGGCCGGGGAGCTGTTTTTT	CASSLVGRGAGELFF
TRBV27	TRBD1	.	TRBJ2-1	TGTGCCAGCAGTTCGGACAGGGGAATTCGTATCGGCTCCTACAATGAGCAGTTCTTC	CASSSDRGIRIGSYNEQFF
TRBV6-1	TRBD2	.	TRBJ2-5	TGTGCCAGCAGTGAAACTAGCGGGGCCCAAGAGACCCAGTACTTC	CASSETSGAQETQYF